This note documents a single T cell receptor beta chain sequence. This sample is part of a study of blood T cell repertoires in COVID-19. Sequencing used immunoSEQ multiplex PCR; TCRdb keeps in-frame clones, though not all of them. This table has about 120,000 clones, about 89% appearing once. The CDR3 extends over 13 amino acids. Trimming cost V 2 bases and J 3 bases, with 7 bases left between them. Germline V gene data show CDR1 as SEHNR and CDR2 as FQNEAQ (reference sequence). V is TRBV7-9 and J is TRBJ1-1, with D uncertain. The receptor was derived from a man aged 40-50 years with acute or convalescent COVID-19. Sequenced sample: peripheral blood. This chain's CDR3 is CASSLSQYTEAFF. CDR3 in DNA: TGTGCCAGCAGCTTATCCCAGTACACTGAAGCTTTCTTT.